This T cell receptor (beta chain) came from a study of neurological immune-mediated disorders. This clonotype has a count of ten or more. Trimming took off 5 bases at V and 6 bases at J, with 16 bases between the two ends. The CDR3 spans 14 residues. Germline V CDR1 and CDR2: SGHNT, YENEEA. TCRdb passed the 5' RACE reads through MiXCR, listing each CDR3 protein once. The sample has more than 8,000 distinct CDR3 sequences, 20% to 25% seen once; the top ten hold around 15%. The specimen sequenced was CD8+ T cells from blood. The clonotype was recovered from a woman aged 40 to 50 with multiple sclerosis. The rearrangement joins TRBV11-3 to TRBJ1-1; no reliable D call. Here the CDR3 reads CASSPTELSPEAFF. The CDR3 nucleotides are TGTGCCAGCAGCCCGACCGAACTATCGCCTGAAGCTTTCTTT.